Listed below are T cell receptor beta chains from one sample, sequenced in a study of beta chain features in type 1 diabetes. The assay was immunoSEQ multiplex PCR, and TCRdb's table has in-frame clones only and misses some. The table has 860,000 or so clones, 15% to 20% seen once. The sample was naive CD4+ T cells from blood. These receptor sequences come from a woman under 30 in good health. CDR3s include the opening cysteine and the closing phenylalanine or tryptophan. Each record gives: V gene, D gene, CDR3 protein. The D gene is left open where the match is weak.

v_call: TRBV15
d_call: -
cdr3_aa: CATRHGASYEQYF

v_call: TRBV5-8
d_call: -
cdr3_aa: CASSLGGDGEKLFF

v_call: TRBV9
d_call: -
cdr3_aa: CASSVVGDTQYF

v_call: TRBV10-3
d_call: -
cdr3_aa: CAIRTGTEAFF

v_call: TRBV5-1
d_call: TRBD2
cdr3_aa: CASSLAGTSNEQFF

v_call: TRBV2
d_call: -
cdr3_aa: CASSGGNSNQPQHF

v_call: TRBV7-8
d_call: TRBD1
cdr3_aa: CASSLRQGLYEQYF

v_call: TRBV5-6
d_call: -
cdr3_aa: CASSLYRAETQYF

v_call: TRBV4-2
d_call: -
cdr3_aa: CASGQSRDFLQETQYF

v_call: TRBV4-1
d_call: -
cdr3_aa: CASSQEITENQPQHF

v_call: TRBV2
d_call: -
cdr3_aa: CASKYGLIQFF

v_call: TRBV6-6
d_call: TRBD2
cdr3_aa: CASHGASGRVGELFF

v_call: TRBV6-6
d_call: -
cdr3_aa: CASSYSAPAGREQFF

v_call: TRBV19
d_call: -
cdr3_aa: CASSQRNQPQHF

v_call: TRBV5-1
d_call: TRBD1
cdr3_aa: CASSPDRDNEQFF

v_call: TRBV10-3
d_call: -
cdr3_aa: CAIRTEGGTDTQYF

v_call: TRBV6-5
d_call: -
cdr3_aa: CASSYKPHGNTIYF

v_call: TRBV29-1
d_call: -
cdr3_aa: CSVEWSYNTEAFF

v_call: TRBV29-1
d_call: -
cdr3_aa: CSVGSLAEQFF

v_call: TRBV13
d_call: -
cdr3_aa: CASRPGGTLETQYF

v_call: TRBV18
d_call: -
cdr3_aa: CASSPDSLSGNTIYF

v_call: TRBV9
d_call: -
cdr3_aa: CASSALPPSTDTQYF

v_call: TRBV7-2
d_call: -
cdr3_aa: CASSPTRQGNYGYTF

v_call: TRBV7-9
d_call: TRBD2
cdr3_aa: CANQPAGGPWTGELFF

v_call: TRBV7-3
d_call: TRBD1
cdr3_aa: CASSRTGRDTQYF

v_call: TRBV7-2
d_call: TRBD2
cdr3_aa: CASSFWTSGRGAPQYF

v_call: TRBV4-1
d_call: TRBD2
cdr3_aa: CASSQVIGTRQETQYF

v_call: TRBV6-6
d_call: TRBD1
cdr3_aa: CASSLGQDPGYTF

v_call: TRBV5-5
d_call: -
cdr3_aa: CASTRSSGANVLTF

v_call: TRBV5-1
d_call: -
cdr3_aa: CASSTDLSASYEQYF

v_call: TRBV2
d_call: -
cdr3_aa: CASARTETYVQYF

v_call: TRBV11-2
d_call: -
cdr3_aa: CASSLLKRTDTQYF

v_call: TRBV19
d_call: -
cdr3_aa: CASSITGDQPQHF

v_call: TRBV6-5
d_call: -
cdr3_aa: CATAKQGANVLTF

v_call: TRBV4-2
d_call: TRBD1
cdr3_aa: CASSPHTTGTGELFF

v_call: TRBV4-3
d_call: -
cdr3_aa: CASSQDRNTGPNYGYTF

v_call: TRBV29-1
d_call: TRBD2
cdr3_aa: CSGRSKRLLAGRETQYF

v_call: TRBV4-1
d_call: TRBD1
cdr3_aa: CASSQAIGQGVGANVLTF

v_call: TRBV18
d_call: TRBD1
cdr3_aa: CASSPLQGGAEKLFF

v_call: TRBV18
d_call: -
cdr3_aa: CASSILTADSMNTEAFF

v_call: TRBV28
d_call: -
cdr3_aa: CASRIQGVQPQHF

v_call: TRBV5-1
d_call: -
cdr3_aa: CASSLLSSGTDTQYF

v_call: TRBV5-6
d_call: -
cdr3_aa: CASSFGGSGSVQPQHF

v_call: TRBV11-1
d_call: TRBD2
cdr3_aa: CASSLELAAAYEQYF

v_call: TRBV28
d_call: TRBD2
cdr3_aa: CASSPSGGREGYEQYF

v_call: TRBV7-2
d_call: -
cdr3_aa: CASSSLMTGSGANVLTF

v_call: TRBV20-1
d_call: -
cdr3_aa: CSAEKRNGYTF

v_call: TRBV7-2
d_call: -
cdr3_aa: CASSNSPGVALNEQFF

v_call: TRBV10-3
d_call: TRBD1
cdr3_aa: CATGQGFITDTQYF

v_call: TRBV14
d_call: -
cdr3_aa: CASSHWGSSAGELFF